The T cell receptor (beta chain) under discussion was sequenced for a study of identical twins. Unique molecular identifiers were present on the cDNA, which also gained a universal primer site by template switching. TCRdb analysed the 5' RACE reads with MiXCR anew, one entry per CDR3 protein. Counted here are 430,000 or so distinct CDR3 sequences, 24% occurring once; the ten biggest clones make up 2.5% to 3.5%. This clonotype was detected only a few times. These data were also reused for a study on T cells expressing NK-cell markers.

This TCR came from a woman between 18 and 30 years old in good health. Sequenced sample: CD4+ T cells sorted from blood.

The CDR3 loop reads CASSLGQRAQYF. The CDR3, as DNA: TGTGCCAGCAGCTTAGGGCAGCGGGCCCAGTACTTC. J is TRBJ2-5 and V is TRBV7-2; perhaps TRBD2 as D (6 bases). The V end was cut by 1 base, the J end by 9 bases, with 9 bases between. Per the germline V gene, CDR1 is SGHTA and CDR2 is FQGNSA. The CDR3 covers 12 residues.